The next 13 T cell receptor beta chains were all read from a single sample in a study of cytomegalovirus exposure and HLA in healthy donors. Sequenced by immunoSEQ multiplex PCR; TCRdb stores in-frame clones only, minus some. The table lists some 140,000 clones, almost 85% of them singletons, with about 27% in the top ten. The specimen sequenced was PBMCs. All receptors derive from a man between 25 and 39 years old in good health and CMV-seropositive.

V and J are TRBV30 and TRBJ1-1; a weak D match, TRBD1 (5 bases). V gave up 0 bases and J gave up 3 bases, with 8 bases separating them. Germline V gives CDR1 GTSNPN, CDR2 SVGIG (reference sequence). This CDR3 is built from 13 residues. The CDR3 sequence is CAWSVTGYTEAFF. In nucleotides, the CDR3 is TGTGCCTGGAGTGTAACAGGATACACTGAAGCTTTCTTT.

This chain joins TRBV7-8 and TRBJ2-3; maybe TRBD2 (6 bases). Germline V gene data show CDR1 as SGHVS and CDR2 as FQNEAQ. The CDR3 extends over 14 amino acids. Here the CDR3 DNA reads TGTGCGGGGTCCGGACGGACTATCACAGATACGCAGTATTTT. As protein: CAGSGRTITDTQYF.

The J gene is TRBJ2-2, the V gene TRBV5-4; the D is unclear. V shed 2 bases and J shed 0 bases, with 8 bases lying between them. This CDR3 is 15 amino acids long. From germline, CDR1 is SGHNT and CDR2 YYREEE (reference sequence). The CDR3 nucleotides read TGTGCCAGCAGCTTTGCAACAGCGAACACCGGGGAGCTGTTTTTT. Translating gives CASSFATANTGELFF.

V usage is TRBV6-5 and J usage is TRBJ2-5; D gene unclear. The germline V gene encodes CDR1 MNHEY and CDR2 SVGAGI. Trimming removed 3 bases at V and 4 bases at J, with 12 bases between. The CDR3 runs to 14 residues. CDR3 region: CASSYVQYGETQYF. In DNA form, the CDR3 reads TGTGCCAGCAGTTATGTACAGTACGGAGAGACCCAGTACTTC.

A few counts support this clone. V usage is TRBV10-3 and J usage is TRBJ2-7, with 7 bases that match TRBD1. The germline V gene encodes CDR1 ENHRY and CDR2 SYGVKD. CDR3 length: 15 amino acids. The trim removed 4 bases at V and 1 base at J, leaving 7 bases unmatched. DNA for the CDR3: TGTGCCATCAGTGCCGGGACAGTTCTATCCTACGAGCAGTACTTC. This translates into CAISAGTVLSYEQYF.

The chain uses TRBV7-2 and TRBJ2-1; D unresolved. The CDR3 extends over 14 amino acids. V lost 1 base and J lost 10, with 14 bases in between. Germline V lookup: CDR1 SGHTA, CDR2 FQGNSA. The CDR3 sequence is CASSLGSHSLEQFF. DNA of the CDR3: TGTGCCAGCAGCTTAGGGAGTCATTCCCTAGAGCAGTTCTTC. The full variable domain, its missing parts supplied by reference TRBV7-2 and TRBJ2-1, is GAGVSQSPSNKVTEKGKDVELRCDPISGHTALYWYRQSLGQGLEFLIYFQGNSAPDKSGLPSDRFSAERTGGSVSTLTIQRTQQEDSAVYLCASSLGSHSLEQFFGPGTRLTVL.

This clone was detected once. The J gene is TRBJ1-1, the V gene TRBV4-1, with a tentative D call TRBD1 (5 bases). V shed 0 bases and J shed 1 base, with 12 bases lying between them. This CDR3 has 16 residues. Germline CDR1 MGHRA, CDR2 YSYEKL. The CDR3 sequence: CASSQESQTGNTEAFF. As DNA, the CDR3 is TGCGCCAGCAGCCAAGAGTCACAAACAGGGAACACTGAAGCTTTCTTT.

The rearrangement joins TRBV19 to TRBJ2-1; 14 bases are a match to TRBD2. V shed 3 bases, J shed 7 bases, and the junction held 11 bases outside the gene matches. Germline V gene lookup returns CDR1 LNHDA and CDR2 SQIVND (reference sequence). The CDR3 sequence is 18 residues long. The CDR3 loop reads CASSIEGTSGSPLNEQFF. CDR3 in DNA: TGTGCCAGTAGTATTGAAGGGACTAGCGGGAGCCCCTTGAATGAGCAGTTCTTC. Variable domain in full (rest from reference TRBV19 and TRBJ2-1): DGGITQSPKYLFRKEGQNVTLSCEQNLNHDAMYWYRQDPGQGLRLIYYSQIVNDFQKGDIAEGYSVSREKKESFPLTVTSAQKNPTAFYLCASSIEGTSGSPLNEQFFGPGTRLTVL.

This sequence joins TRBV5-6 and TRBJ1-1; possibly TRBD1 for D (5 bases). The CDR3 has 14 residues. The V end lost 0 bases, the J end lost 1 base, and 7 bases lay between the germline ends. Germline values: CDR1 SGHDT, CDR2 YYEEEE. CDR3 coding DNA: TGTGCCAGCAGCTTGGTTGGACAGAACACTGAAGCTTTCTTT. As protein: CASSLVGQNTEAFF.

J is TRBJ2-6 and V is TRBV27; D gene uncertain. CDR3 length: 13 amino acids. Trimming left V 2 bases short and J 3 bases short, with 2 bases between. Germline CDR1 and CDR2: MNHEY and SMNVEV (reference sequence). CDR3 sequence reads: CASSLRGANVLTF. In DNA, the CDR3 is TGTGCCAGCAGTTTACGTGGGGCCAACGTCCTGACTTTC.

The genes are TRBV5-6 and TRBJ1-2; 8 nucleotides line up with TRBD1. After removal of 1 base from V and 4 bases from J, the junction contained 3 bases not matched to a gene. The CDR3 is 14 amino acids. The germline V gene encodes CDR1 SGHDT and CDR2 YYEEEE. The CDR3 loop reads CASSLQGASYGYTF. CDR3 DNA: TGTGCCAGCAGCTTGCAGGGGGCAAGCTATGGCTACACCTTC.

J is TRBJ1-1 and V is TRBV7-2; TRBD1 aligns across 10 bases. CDR3 length: 14 amino acids. V shed 3 bases, J shed 10 bases, and the junction held 8 bases outside the gene matches. Germline V gene sequence: CDR1 SGHTA, CDR2 FQGNSA. The CDR3 region is CASSFTGTGVGAFF. The CDR3 nucleotides are TGTGCCAGCAGCTTTACCGGGACAGGGGTCGGAGCTTTCTTT.

V usage is TRBV18 and J usage is TRBJ1-5; 7 nucleotides line up with TRBD1. This CDR3 is 16 amino acids long. CDR1 and CDR2 from the germline V gene are KGHSH and LQKENI. Unmatched junction bases numbered 8, after V lost 5 bases and J lost 1 base. The CDR3 nucleotides read TGTGCCAGCTCATATGGACAGGACAAGAGCAATCAGCCCCAGCATTTT. It encodes CASSYGQDKSNQPQHF.